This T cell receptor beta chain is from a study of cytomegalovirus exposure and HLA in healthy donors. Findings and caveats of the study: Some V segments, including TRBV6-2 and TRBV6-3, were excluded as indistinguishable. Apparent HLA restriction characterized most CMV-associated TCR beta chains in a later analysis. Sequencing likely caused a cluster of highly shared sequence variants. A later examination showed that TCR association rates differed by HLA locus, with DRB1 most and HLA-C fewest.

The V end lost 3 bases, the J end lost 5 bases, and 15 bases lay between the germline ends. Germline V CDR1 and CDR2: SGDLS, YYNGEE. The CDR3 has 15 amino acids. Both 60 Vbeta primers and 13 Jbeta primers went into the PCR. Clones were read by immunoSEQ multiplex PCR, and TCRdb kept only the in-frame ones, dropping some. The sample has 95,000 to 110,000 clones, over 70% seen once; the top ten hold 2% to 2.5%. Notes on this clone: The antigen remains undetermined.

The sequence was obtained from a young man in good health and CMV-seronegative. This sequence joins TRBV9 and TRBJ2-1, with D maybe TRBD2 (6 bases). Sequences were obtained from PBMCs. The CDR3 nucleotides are TGTGCCAGCAGCGCAAGCGGGTTAGACCACAATGAGCAGTTCTTC. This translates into CASSASGLDHNEQFF.